The sequence of this TCR beta chain was determined in a study of PD-1 blockade in classical Hodgkin lymphoma. Regarding time point: cycle 4 day 1 (C4D1), after less than 7 weeks of nivolumab. Every single patient, without exception, relapsed after autologous stem cell transplantation, and brentuximab vedotin exposure varied. V was pared by 8 bases and J by 2 bases, with 12 bases of the junction left unmatched. In germline, CDR1 is MRHNA, CDR2 SNTAGT. This CDR3 contains 16 residues. Method: immunoSEQ multiplex PCR; TCRdb's copy keeps in-frame clones and lacks some. The table shows roughly 48,000 clones, with approximately 86% occurring only once.

Specimen: peripheral blood mononuclear cells (PBMCs), collected before the fourth cycle of nivolumab. The sequence came from a human donor with classical Hodgkin lymphoma. The rearrangement uses TRBV6-4 and TRBJ2-4; 7 bases are a match to TRBD1. The CDR3 protein is CASPRTGVGSKNIQYF. CDR3 coding DNA: TGTGCCAGCCCCCGAACAGGGGTTGGGTCCAAAAACATTCAGTACTTC.